This T cell receptor beta chain was obtained from a study of cytomegalovirus exposure and HLA in healthy donors. Study observations and caveats: According to reports, the classifier identified cytomegalovirus status with high specificity and sensitivity. Follow-up analysis later connected one missense variant in DCLRE1C with trimming of TCR beta V- and J-genes.

V lost 3 bases, J lost 8 bases, and 11 bases lay in between. Germline V lookup: CDR1 SGHTA, CDR2 FQGTGA. This CDR3 is 13 amino acids long. PCR was performed using 60 Vbeta and 13 Jbeta primers. The repertoire was sequenced with immunoSEQ multiplex PCR; TCRdb's copy has only in-frame clones and lacks some. The repertoire holds tens of thousands of clones, with roughly 80% as singletons. A remark on this clone: Its antigen is not identified. The identical CDR3 is also encoded by other nucleotide sequences in the sample.

Sequenced: PBMCs. The sequence was collected from a woman aged 25 to 45 in good health and CMV-seronegative. This chain connects TRBV7-3 to TRBJ2-1; tentative D call: TRBD1 (5 bases). Here the CDR3 reads CASSFTGTHEQFF. The DNA for the CDR3 is TGTGCCAGCAGCTTTACAGGAACCCATGAGCAGTTCTTC.